Following are 10 T cell receptor beta chains from one sample sequenced in a study of beta chain features in type 1 diabetes. The authors reverse transcribed all of the isolated RNA, so sequencing captured expressed TCRB transcripts. The assay was immunoSEQ multiplex PCR, and TCRdb's table has in-frame clones only and misses some. Of under 450,000 clones in the sample, 11% to 15% were seen once. Sample: naive CD4+ T cells from blood. The receptors were sampled from a man in his thirties or forties in good health.

The table lists this clone with many counts. The chain links TRBV7-9 to TRBJ2-4, with 7 bases matching TRBD1. The V segment lost 5 bases and the J segment 4 bases; nucleotides outside the gene matches: 14. The CDR3 length is 17 residues. The germline CDR1 and CDR2 sequences are SEHNR and FQNEAQ (reference sequence). CDR3 sequence reads: CASSLLGTAITKNIQYF. The CDR3 region has the DNA TGTGCCAGCAGCCTCTTGGGGACAGCAATAACGAAAAACATTCAGTACTTC.

The J gene is TRBJ1-2, the V gene TRBV7-2, with D unresolved. V lost 3 bases and J lost 0, with 5 bases in between. The CDR3 has 13 amino acids. Germline values: CDR1 SGHTA, CDR2 FQGNSA. CDR3 amino acids: CASSLWSNYGYTF. The CDR3 DNA follows: TGTGCCAGCAGCTTGTGGTCTAACTATGGCTACACCTTC.

This clone was detected only a few times. Here the CDR3 DNA reads TGCGCCAGCAGCTTGGGAGACAGGAATACCTACGAGCAGTACGTC. Residues: CASSLGDRNTYEQYV. This chain connects TRBV5-1 to TRBJ2-7, with D perhaps TRBD1 (6 bases). The CDR3 runs to 15 residues. Germline values: CDR1 SGHRS, CDR2 YFSETQ. The V gene lost 0 bases and the J gene lost 2 bases, with 12 bases spanning the gap.

This clone was detected only a few times. The chain is built from TRBV27 and TRBJ1-5; no firm D call. Per the germline V gene, CDR1 is MNHEY and CDR2 is SMNVEV (reference sequence). The V end lost 6 bases, the J end lost 4 bases, and 7 bases lay between the germline ends. This CDR3 spans 12 amino acids. The CDR3 nucleotides are TGTGCCAGCAGAATGGGGAATCAGCCCCAGCATTTT. Translation: CASRMGNQPQHF.

V and J are TRBV23-1 and TRBJ2-5; possible D gene TRBD1, 5 bases. TRBV23-1 carries the ORF label, with uncertain function. CDR3 size: 15 residues. Deletions cut 3 bases from V and 2 bases from J, with 13 bases between. CDR3 nucleotide sequence: TGCGCCAGCAGTCATCCCCTTGACAGACAAGAGACCCAGTACTTC. Amino acids: CASSHPLDRQETQYF.

The V and J genes are TRBV10-3 and TRBJ1-1; no definite D call. Germline lookup yields CDR1 ENHRY and CDR2 SYGVKD. The germline V and J ends were trimmed by 1 base and 0 bases, with 6 bases remaining between them. The CDR3 is made up of 14 amino acids. The CDR3 DNA is TGTGCCATCAGTGAGTTTACAGTGAACACTGAAGCTTTCTTT. Protein: CAISEFTVNTEAFF.

The chain has TRBV4-1 and TRBJ2-3, with 7 bases aligning to TRBD2. CDR1 and CDR2 from the germline V gene are MGHRA and YSYEKL. J gave up 2 bases and V 3 bases, and 8 bases lay outside the gene matches. This CDR3 has 16 residues. CDR3 loop: CASSHTSGAITDTQYF. CDR3 DNA: TGCGCCAGCAGCCATACCAGCGGGGCGATCACAGATACGCAGTATTTT.

This clone was counted a few times. The chain joins TRBV5-1 to TRBJ2-7; 10 nucleotides align to TRBD2. The V and J ends lost 4 bases and 3 bases, in that order; junction bases with no gene match: 1. The CDR3 has 13 amino acids. CDR1 and CDR2 from the germline V gene are SGHRS and YFSETQ. CDR3 in DNA: TGCGCCAGCAGCCCTAGCGGGGGCTACGAGCAGTACTTC. Translated: CASSPSGGYEQYF.

The chain employs TRBV27 and TRBJ1-1; 9 bases align to TRBD1. With V trimmed by 2 bases and J by 6 bases, 7 bases remained unmatched. The germline gives CDR1 MNHEY, CDR2 SMNVEV (reference sequence). This CDR3 comprises 15 residues. The DNA for the CDR3 is TGTGCCAGCAGTTTAGCCCTGGACAGGGGAGCTGAAGCTTTCTTT. Its protein product is CASSLALDRGAEAFF.

For this clone: Other DNA variants within this sample encode the same CDR3. The chain joins TRBV7-2 to TRBJ2-3; no definite D call. This CDR3 is 13 amino acids long. Trimming stripped 6 bases from V and 1 base from J, with 8 bases between. Germline CDR1 and CDR2: SGHTA and FQGNSA. CDR3 protein: CASSLSRTDTQYF. CDR3 bases: TGTGCCAGCAGTCTATCCCGCACAGATACGCAGTATTTT.